Included here is one T cell receptor (beta chain) sequence, with context. The antigen is unknown. Germline and junction disagree at one end, which may indicate a read error. The sample originates from a study of blood T cells in healthy people across ages. This CDR3 region has 15 residues. The germline V gene has CDR1 MNHNS and CDR2 SASEGT. A second roughly 6 to 11 cycle PCR used barcoded and J-beta primers. MiXCR, applied by TCRdb to the 5' RACE reads, yields one record per CDR3 protein. This table has about 670,000 distinct CDR3 sequences, over 40% appearing once. General study points: Both naive CD4+ cell counts and diversity were greater in long-lived donors than in aged donors.

The sequenced material came from blood. The receptor's source is a woman at least 80 years old in good health. This chain connects TRBV6-1 to TRBJ2-3, with 12 bases identical to TRBD2. The CDR3 loop is CDSSPSSGGGDTQYF. CDR3 DNA: TGTGACAGCAGCCCCTCTAGCGGGGGGGGAGATACGCAGTATTTT.